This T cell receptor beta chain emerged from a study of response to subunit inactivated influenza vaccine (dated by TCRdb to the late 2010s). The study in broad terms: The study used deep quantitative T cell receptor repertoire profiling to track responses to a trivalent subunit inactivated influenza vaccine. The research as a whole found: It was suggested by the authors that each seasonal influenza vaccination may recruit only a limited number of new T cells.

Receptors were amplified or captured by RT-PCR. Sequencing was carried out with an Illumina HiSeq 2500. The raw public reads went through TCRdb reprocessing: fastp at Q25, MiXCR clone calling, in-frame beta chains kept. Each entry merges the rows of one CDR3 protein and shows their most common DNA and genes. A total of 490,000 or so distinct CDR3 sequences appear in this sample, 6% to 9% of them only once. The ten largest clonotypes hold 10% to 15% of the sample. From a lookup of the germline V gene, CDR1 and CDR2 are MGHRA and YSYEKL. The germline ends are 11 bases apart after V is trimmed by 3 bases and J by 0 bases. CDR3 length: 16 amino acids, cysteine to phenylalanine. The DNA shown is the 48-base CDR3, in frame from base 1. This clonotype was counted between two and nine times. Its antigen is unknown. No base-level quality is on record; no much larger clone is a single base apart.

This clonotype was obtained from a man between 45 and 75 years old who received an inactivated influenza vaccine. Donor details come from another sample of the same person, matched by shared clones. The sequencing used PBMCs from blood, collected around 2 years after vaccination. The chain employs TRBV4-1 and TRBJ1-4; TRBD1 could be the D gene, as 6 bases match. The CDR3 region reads CASSHGQSTTNEKLFF. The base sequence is TGCGCCAGCAGCCATGGACAGAGTACAACTAATGAAAAACTGTTTTTT.